The clone carrying this TCR beta chain was detected many times. Its antigen is as yet unknown. The use of genomic DNA as template underpinned the TCR beta VDJ and CDR3 profiling. TCRdb redid the calling of the reads with MiXCR, one entry per CDR3 protein. The data hold 75,000 to 80,000 distinct CDR3 sequences, with about three quarters observed a single time. The authors sequenced patients whose flow cytometry had shown CD8+CD57+ cell expansion. The sample comes from a study of CD8+CD57+ T cells in acquired aplastic anemia. Study-level findings and limits: Patients versus controls showed no significant CD8+ Simpson's diversity difference.

The sequencing sample was made of sorted CD4+, CD8+, or CD8+CD57+ T cells (not recorded which) from PBMCs. The TCR comes from a human donor with aplastic anemia.

The CDR3, as DNA: TGTGCCAGCAGCTTAGGCGGGGGGGAAGCTTTCTTT. This codes for CASSLGGGEAFF. The J gene is TRBJ1-1, the V gene TRBV7-9; maybe TRBD1 (5 bases). Trimming left V 1 base short and J 8 bases short, with 8 bases between. The CDR3 has 12 residues. The germline CDR1 and CDR2 sequences are SEHNR and FQNEAQ (reference sequence).